This TCR beta chain was found in a study of Ad26.COV2.S vaccination and SARS-CoV-2 variants. Study-level information: Once, or twice with 56 days between doses, Ad26.COV2.S was given intramuscularly. General study results and limits: Total T cell responses, in the TCR breadth and depth analyses, may have been underestimated.

Profiling relied on immunoSEQ multiplex PCR, and the TCRdb table lists in-frame clones only, not all of them. This sample yields around 450,000 clones, of which around 90% are seen a single time; 9% to 15% belongs to the top ten. Regarding this clone: Its specificity is unknown.

Treatment given: 15 to 20 received Ad26.COV2.S at low or high dose, single or two shots; 5 received placebo; per-sample allocation not given. Day 63 after the first injection of vaccine or placebo was the sampling time. Donation came from an adult in Boston who was aged 18-55 years. Immunization relied on an Ad26 vector, which expressed Wuhan-strain SARS-CoV-2 spike. V was cut by 4 bases and J by 2 bases, with 13 bases left in between. Germline CDR1 and CDR2: SGHRS and YFSETQ. The CDR3 has 14 residues. The genes are TRBV5-1 and TRBJ2-7, with D tentatively TRBD2 (5 bases). The starting material was peripheral blood, obtained in a trial of Ad26.COV2.S vaccine versus placebo. The TCR sequence derives from a person between 18 and 60 years old who received the Ad26.COV2.S COVID-19 vaccine or a placebo. CDR3 sequence (DNA): TGCGCCAGCAGCGAACTAGGGCACACCTACGAGCAGTACTTC. This translates into CASSELGHTYEQYF.